These T cell receptor beta chains were read from a single sample in a study of Ad26.COV2.S vaccination and SARS-CoV-2 variants. Profiling relied on immunoSEQ multiplex PCR, and the TCRdb table lists in-frame clones only, not all of them. The sample shows about 350,000 clones, approximately 90% of them seen only once. Sample: peripheral blood, taken in a trial of Ad26.COV2.S vaccine versus placebo. Receptor source: a person between 18 and 59 years old who received the Ad26.COV2.S COVID-19 vaccine or a placebo. The CDR3 runs from the conserved cysteine through the conserved F or W. Each record gives: CDR3 DNA, CDR3 protein, V gene, D gene, J gene, CDR3 length, clone size. The D gene is left open where the match is weak. Only some rows state a clone size, as once, few, many or a class for expanded clones.

TGTGCCACCAGCAGTCCGAGGAACAGGGAGATCGAGCAGTACTTC | CATSSPRNREIEQYF | TRBV15 | . | TRBJ2-7 | 15 | .
TGTGCCACCTCGGGGCAGCCGAACACTGAAGCTTTCTTT | CATSGQPNTEAFF | TRBV25-1 | . | TRBJ1-1 | 13 | .
TGTGCCAGCAGCTTAGGTTCAGGGAGCAATGAAAAACTGTTTTTT | CASSLGSGSNEKLFF | TRBV7-2 | . | TRBJ1-4 | 15 | .
TGTGCCAGCAGCCCAGGGAGAATGAACACTGAAGCTTTCTTT | CASSPGRMNTEAFF | TRBV7-2 | . | TRBJ1-1 | 14 | .
TGCGCCAGCAGCCAAGCCCGGGGGTTGGCAGATACGCAGTATTTT | CASSQARGLADTQYF | TRBV4-1 | . | TRBJ2-3 | 15 | .
TGTGCCAGTAGTATCGAGGGCCCCGATCCGTCCTACGAGCAGTACTTC | CASSIEGPDPSYEQYF | TRBV19 | . | TRBJ2-7 | 16 | .
TGTGCCAGCAGTTCCGACCTCGGCGTAGCGGGGGTGCTGGCCGGGGAGCTGTTTTTT | CASSSDLGVAGVLAGELFF | TRBV27 | TRBD2 | TRBJ2-2 | 19 | .
TGTGCCAGCAGCTTGTCGCCCGACAATGAGCAGTTCTTC | CASSLSPDNEQFF | TRBV11-3 | . | TRBJ2-1 | 13 | .
TGTGCCATCAGGACTGACACAGATACGCAGTATTTT | CAIRTDTDTQYF | TRBV10-3 | . | TRBJ2-3 | 12 | .
TGCGCCAGCAGTGTGACAGGGGCGACCGGGGAGCTGTTTTTT | CASSVTGATGELFF | TRBV5-1 | TRBD1 | TRBJ2-2 | 14 | .
TGTGCCAGCAGCCGAACCAGGGCCTGGGAGCAGTTCTTC | CASSRTRAWEQFF | TRBV6-2/TRBV6-3 | . | TRBJ2-1 | 13 | .
TGTGCCAGCAGCAACCCGGTGGACTACGAGCAGTACTTC | CASSNPVDYEQYF | TRBV7-3 | . | TRBJ2-7 | 13 | once
TGCAGCGGAGCTAACACCGGGGAGCTGTTTTTT | CSGANTGELFF | TRBV29-1 | . | TRBJ2-2 | 11 | .
TGTGCCAGCAGCTTACCCGGGGCCAACGTCCTGACTTTC | CASSLPGANVLTF | TRBV11-3 | . | TRBJ2-6 | 13 | once
TGTGCCAGCAGCAAAGGACTAGCGGGGTACAATGAGCAGTTCTTC | CASSKGLAGYNEQFF | TRBV5-8 | TRBD2 | TRBJ2-1 | 15 | .
TGTGCCAGCAGCTTAGAGGTTGGGGCGGCAAATCAGCCCCAGCATTTT | CASSLEVGAANQPQHF | TRBV7-9 | . | TRBJ1-5 | 16 | .
TGTGCCAGCTGGGAAGGTAGCGGGAGCTCCTACGAGCAGTACTTC | CASWEGSGSSYEQYF | TRBV2 | TRBD2 | TRBJ2-7 | 15 | few
TGTGCCAGCAGTCCCACCTTCCCCTACGAGCAGTACTTC | CASSPTFPYEQYF | TRBV27 | . | TRBJ2-7 | 13 | .
TGTGCCAGCAGTTTATATGCGGGAGTCGTTTACGAGCAGTACTTC | CASSLYAGVVYEQYF | TRBV27 | TRBD2 | TRBJ2-7 | 15 | few
TGTGCCAGCAGCCAAGTTGTTCCGGGACTAGCGGGGGAAGAGACCCAGTACTTC | CASSQVVPGLAGEETQYF | TRBV3-1/TRBV3-2 | TRBD2 | TRBJ2-5 | 18 | .
TGTGCCAGCAGTTTGGGGACAGGGGACTATGGCTACACCTTC | CASSLGTGDYGYTF | TRBV28 | TRBD1 | TRBJ1-2 | 14 | once
TGTGCCAGTAGAGACCAGGGCACAGATACGCAGTATTTT | CASRDQGTDTQYF | TRBV19 | . | TRBJ2-3 | 13 | .
TGTGCCAGCAGTTCCTCGACGGCCGGAGGGAGCAATCAGCCCCAGCATTTT | CASSSSTAGGSNQPQHF | TRBV6-2/TRBV6-3 | . | TRBJ1-5 | 17 | .
TGTGCCAGCAGCGTAATCGGGGGTCCCACAGATACGCAGTATTTT | CASSVIGGPTDTQYF | TRBV9 | . | TRBJ2-3 | 15 | .
TGTGCCAGCAGTTTAGGCAGGGACGGTGAAAAACTGTTTTTT | CASSLGRDGEKLFF | TRBV28 | . | TRBJ1-4 | 14 | .
TGCGCCAGCAGTTGGCGGACCGGGGAGCTGTTTTTT | CASSWRTGELFF | TRBV4-1 | . | TRBJ2-2 | 12 | few
TGTGCCATCATGCGGACTAGCCAAGGGTGGTACAATGAGCAGTTCTTC | CAIMRTSQGWYNEQFF | TRBV10-3 | TRBD2 | TRBJ2-1 | 16 | .
TGTGCCTGGGGCCGGGGACAGGGGAATGAAAAACTGTTTTTT | CAWGRGQGNEKLFF | TRBV30 | TRBD1 | TRBJ1-4 | 14 | .
TGTGCCATCAGTGAGTCGAGTAGTGATAGTTTTACGCAGTATTTT | CAISESSSDSFTQYF | TRBV10-3 | . | TRBJ2-3 | 15 | .
TGTGCCACCAGCAGACCCCCCCAGGTATCGGATACGCAGTATTTT | CATSRPPQVSDTQYF | TRBV15 | . | TRBJ2-3 | 15 | .
TGTGCCAGCAGCTTGGTCCTTGGGGTAGGACAGGGCTACACCTTC | CASSLVLGVGQGYTF | TRBV5-4 | . | TRBJ1-2 | 15 | .
TGTGCCAGCAGCTTAAGGACTGAAGCTTTCTTT | CASSLRTEAFF | TRBV5-6 | . | TRBJ1-1 | 11 | .
TGTGCCATCAGTGAGTCTCAGGGCAGACAAGAGACCCAGTACTTC | CAISESQGRQETQYF | TRBV10-3 | . | TRBJ2-5 | 15 | .
TGTGCCAGCAGTTTAGCGGGAGGGCATGGAGATACGCAGTATTTT | CASSLAGGHGDTQYF | TRBV28 | TRBD2 | TRBJ2-3 | 15 | .
TGTGCCAGCAGGGGGCCCGGACAGGAGAAAGATCAGCCCCAGCATTTT | CASRGPGQEKDQPQHF | TRBV2 | TRBD1 | TRBJ1-5 | 16 | .
TGTGCCAGCAGTTTACCCTACCCGGCGGGACTTAACACCGGGGAGCTGTTTTTT | CASSLPYPAGLNTGELFF | TRBV27 | . | TRBJ2-2 | 18 | .
TGTGCCAGTAGTATAGTAGGTAGGCACTTGAACACTGAAGCTTTCTTT | CASSIVGRHLNTEAFF | TRBV19 | . | TRBJ1-1 | 16 | .
TGTGCCAGTAGTATGTTAGCCCGGACTAGCGCCTACAATGAGCAGTTCTTC | CASSMLARTSAYNEQFF | TRBV19 | TRBD2 | TRBJ2-1 | 17 | .
TGTGCCAGCATGTGGCTAGCGGGGGTCCAAGAGACCCAGTACTTC | CASMWLAGVQETQYF | TRBV3-1/TRBV3-2 | TRBD2 | TRBJ2-5 | 15 | few
TGTGCCAGCAGCCTTCGTCCAGGGGGCGGCCTGAACACTGAAGCTTTCTTT | CASSLRPGGGLNTEAFF | TRBV13 | TRBD1 | TRBJ1-1 | 17 | .
TGTGCCAGCAGTCTCAAATGGCAGGGTTATGGCTACACCTTC | CASSLKWQGYGYTF | TRBV27 | . | TRBJ1-2 | 14 | .
TGTGCCAGCAGCACCCATAAAGTGGGGGAGAACACTGAAGCTTTCTTT | CASSTHKVGENTEAFF | TRBV9 | . | TRBJ1-1 | 16 | once
TGTGCCAGCAGCACGGTCGGGCAGGGGATAGGAAACACCATATATTTT | CASSTVGQGIGNTIYF | TRBV7-6 | . | TRBJ1-3 | 16 | .
TGTGCCAGCAGTCCCTCCGGGGCTCAAGAGACCCAGTACTTC | CASSPSGAQETQYF | TRBV6-6 | . | TRBJ2-5 | 14 | many
TGTGCCAGCAGCTTGGGGATCCTAAGGGGACCCGGGGAGCTGTTTTTT | CASSLGILRGPGELFF | TRBV5-8 | . | TRBJ2-2 | 16 | .
TGTGCCAGCAGCTTAACAGGGAAGAGCTCTGGAAACACCATATATTTT | CASSLTGKSSGNTIYF | TRBV7-9 | . | TRBJ1-3 | 16 | few
TGTGCCAGCAGTACAAAACTCCACAATGAGCAGTTCTTC | CASSTKLHNEQFF | TRBV28 | . | TRBJ2-1 | 13 | .
TGTGCCAGCAGCCAGGCCCCCAGGGGTGATCAGCCCCAGCATTTT | CASSQAPRGDQPQHF | TRBV4-2 | . | TRBJ1-5 | 15 | .
TGTGCCAGCGGGGGAGGGGCGAACTATGGCTACACCTTC | CASGGGANYGYTF | TRBV6-5 | . | TRBJ1-2 | 13 | once
TGTGCTAGTGTTCTGACAGGGATGAACACTGAAGCTTTCTTT | CASVLTGMNTEAFF | TRBV12-5 | TRBD1 | TRBJ1-1 | 14 | .
TGTGCCAGCAGCTCTACTGGACTAGGCCAGGGGACCGGGGAGCTGTTTTTT | CASSSTGLGQGTGELFF | TRBV9 | . | TRBJ2-2 | 17 | .
TGTGCCAGCAGTTTATCTTATTCCTACGAGCAGTACTTC | CASSLSYSYEQYF | TRBV27 | . | TRBJ2-7 | 13 | .
TGTGCCAGCAGAGGATTACCGGGACAGAGGACCGGTGATGAAAAACTGTTTTTT | CASRGLPGQRTGDEKLFF | TRBV28 | TRBD1 | TRBJ1-4 | 18 | .
TGTGCCTGGAGTGTTTCTGGGGGGACTGAAGCTTTCTTT | CAWSVSGGTEAFF | TRBV30 | . | TRBJ1-1 | 13 | .
TGTGCCAGCAGCCCTTGGACTCAAACGGCGGGGGCCCAGTACTTC | CASSPWTQTAGAQYF | TRBV4-2 | TRBD2 | TRBJ2-5 | 15 | .
TGCGCCAGCAGCCAAGATTTCGGTAATTATCGTCAGCCCCAGCATTTT | CASSQDFGNYRQPQHF | TRBV4-3 | . | TRBJ1-5 | 16 | .
TGCGCCAGCAGCCCCCAGCGCGACAGGGCGACAGATACGCAGTATTTT | CASSPQRDRATDTQYF | TRBV4-3 | TRBD1 | TRBJ2-3 | 16 | .